This T cell receptor (beta chain) derives from a study of cytomegalovirus exposure and HLA in healthy donors. PCR primers comprised 60 Vbeta and 13 Jbeta primers. Some clones are missing from TCRdb's copy, which holds only in-frame ones; the method was immunoSEQ multiplex PCR. The repertoire consists of over 200,000 clones, with 82% occurring once and the leading ten covering 5.5% to 7.5%. The sample was PBMCs. This TCR was recovered from a man aged 35 to 55 in good health and CMV-seropositive.

The CDR3 DNA reads as TGTGCCAGCTCACCGTCGAATAGCGGGGGCCAAGAGACCCAGTACTTC. Its protein is CASSPSNSGGQETQYF. This chain links TRBV18 with TRBJ2-5, with 9 bases that match TRBD2. In germline, CDR1 is KGHSH, CDR2 LQKENI. After removal of 3 bases from V and 1 base from J, the junction contained 6 bases not matched to a gene. The length of the CDR3 is 16 residues.